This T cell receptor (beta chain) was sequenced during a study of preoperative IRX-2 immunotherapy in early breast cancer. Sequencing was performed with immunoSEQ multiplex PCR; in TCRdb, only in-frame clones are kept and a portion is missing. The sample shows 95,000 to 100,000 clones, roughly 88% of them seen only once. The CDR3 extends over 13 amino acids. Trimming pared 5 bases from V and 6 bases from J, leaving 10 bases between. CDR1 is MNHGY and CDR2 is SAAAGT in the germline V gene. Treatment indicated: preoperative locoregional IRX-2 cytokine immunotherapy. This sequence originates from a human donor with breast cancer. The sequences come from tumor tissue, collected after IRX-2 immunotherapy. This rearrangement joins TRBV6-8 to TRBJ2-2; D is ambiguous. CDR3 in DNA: TGTGCCAGCAGTGCCGAGCCACCCGGGGAGCTGTTTTTT. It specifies CASSAEPPGELFF.